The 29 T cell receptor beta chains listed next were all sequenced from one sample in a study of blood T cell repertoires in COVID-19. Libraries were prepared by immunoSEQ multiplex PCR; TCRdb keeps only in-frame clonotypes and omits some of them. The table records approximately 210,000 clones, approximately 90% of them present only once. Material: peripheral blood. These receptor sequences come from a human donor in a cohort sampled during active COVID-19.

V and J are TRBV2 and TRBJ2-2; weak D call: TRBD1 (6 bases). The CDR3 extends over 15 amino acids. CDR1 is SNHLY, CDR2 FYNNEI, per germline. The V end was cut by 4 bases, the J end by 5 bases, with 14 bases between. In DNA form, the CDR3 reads TGTGCCAGCAGTGTGCAGGGGCCCCAGACCGGGGAGCTGTTTTTT. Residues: CASSVQGPQTGELFF.

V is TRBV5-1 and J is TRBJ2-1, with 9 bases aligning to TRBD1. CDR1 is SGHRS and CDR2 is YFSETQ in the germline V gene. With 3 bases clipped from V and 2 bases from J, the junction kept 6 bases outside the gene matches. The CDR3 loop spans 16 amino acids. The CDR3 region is CASSSGQGDTYNEQFF. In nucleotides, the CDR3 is TGCGCCAGCAGCTCGGGACAGGGAGACACCTACAATGAGCAGTTCTTC.

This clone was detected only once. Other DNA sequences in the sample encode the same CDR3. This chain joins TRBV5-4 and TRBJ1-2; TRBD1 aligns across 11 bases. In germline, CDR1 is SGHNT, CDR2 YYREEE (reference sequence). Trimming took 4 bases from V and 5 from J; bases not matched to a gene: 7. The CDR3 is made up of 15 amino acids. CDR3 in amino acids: CASSPRDRGVYGYTF. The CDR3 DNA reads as TGTGCCAGCAGCCCCAGGGACAGGGGGGTGTATGGCTACACCTTC.

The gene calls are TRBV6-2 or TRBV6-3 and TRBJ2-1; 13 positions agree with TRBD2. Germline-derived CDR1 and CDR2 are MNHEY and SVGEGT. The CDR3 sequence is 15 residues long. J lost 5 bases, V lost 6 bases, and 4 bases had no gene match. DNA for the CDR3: TGTGCCAGCAGCTCGGGACTAGCGGGACACAATGAGCAGTTCTTC. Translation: CASSSGLAGHNEQFF.

The CDR3 nucleotides read TGTGCCAGCACCCCAGGGTGGGACGAGCAGTACTTC. Residues: CASTPGWDEQYF. The chain joins TRBV2 to TRBJ2-7; weak D call: TRBD1 (5 bases). Germline CDR1 and CDR2: SNHLY and FYNNEI. CDR3 length equals 12 residues. V was trimmed by 7 bases and J by 5 bases, leaving 12 bases between them.

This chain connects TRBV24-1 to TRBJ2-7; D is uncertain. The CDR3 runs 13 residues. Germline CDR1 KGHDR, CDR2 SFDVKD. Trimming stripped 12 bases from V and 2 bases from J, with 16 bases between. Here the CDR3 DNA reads TGTGCCGCCTGCGTTTCTACTACCTACGAGCAGTACTTC. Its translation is CAACVSTTYEQYF.

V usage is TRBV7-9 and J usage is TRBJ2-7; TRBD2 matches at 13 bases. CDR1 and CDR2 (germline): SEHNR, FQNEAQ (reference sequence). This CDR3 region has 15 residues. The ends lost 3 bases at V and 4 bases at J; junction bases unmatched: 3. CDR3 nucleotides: TGTGCCAGCAGCTTCTGGACTAGCGGGAGTTACGAGCAGTACTTC. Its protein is CASSFWTSGSYEQYF.

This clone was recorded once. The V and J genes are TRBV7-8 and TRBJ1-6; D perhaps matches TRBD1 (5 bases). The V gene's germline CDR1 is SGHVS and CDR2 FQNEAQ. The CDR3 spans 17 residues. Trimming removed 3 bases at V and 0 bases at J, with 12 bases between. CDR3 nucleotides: TGTGCCAGCAGCTTCCCGCGGGGGAGCTCCTATAATTCACCCCTCCACTTT. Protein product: CASSFPRGSSYNSPLHF.

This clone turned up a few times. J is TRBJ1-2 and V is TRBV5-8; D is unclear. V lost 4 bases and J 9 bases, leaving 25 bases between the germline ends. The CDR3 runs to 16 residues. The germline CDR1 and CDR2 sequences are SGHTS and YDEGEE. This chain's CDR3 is CASSPGLGGPRVSYTF. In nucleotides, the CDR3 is TGTGCCAGCAGCCCTGGTTTAGGAGGGCCTCGGGTGAGCTACACCTTC.

The CDR3 DNA is TGTGCCAGCAGTCCCTACCGAATGGGGGGTCAGCCCCAGCATTTT. This sequence encodes CASSPYRMGGQPQHF. The V and J genes are TRBV27 and TRBJ1-5; TRBD1 is a possible D gene (5 bases). The CDR3 totals 15 residues. Trimming cost V 5 bases and J 6 bases, with 17 bases left between them. Germline V gives CDR1 MNHEY, CDR2 SMNVEV (reference sequence).

CDR3 bases: TGTGCCAGCAGCTCCACCCTCTTACTAGCGGGGGCCGACAATGAGCAGTTCTTC. It translates to CASSSTLLLAGADNEQFF. The chain couples TRBV7-9 to TRBJ2-1, with TRBD2 matching 11 bases. The CDR3 length is 18 residues. J was trimmed by 5 bases and V by 4 bases; bases with no gene match: 13. Germline assignment: CDR1 SEHNR and CDR2 FQNEAQ (reference sequence).

The CDR3 here is CASRITGASNQPQHF. The CDR3 coding sequence is TGCGCCAGCAGGATCACAGGTGCTAGCAATCAGCCCCAGCATTTT. J is TRBJ1-5 and V is TRBV10-2; D is perhaps TRBD1 (5 bases). CDR1 and CDR2 from the germline V gene are WSHSY and SAAADI. The V end was cut by 6 bases, the J end by 0 bases, with 12 bases between. The CDR3 runs 15 residues.

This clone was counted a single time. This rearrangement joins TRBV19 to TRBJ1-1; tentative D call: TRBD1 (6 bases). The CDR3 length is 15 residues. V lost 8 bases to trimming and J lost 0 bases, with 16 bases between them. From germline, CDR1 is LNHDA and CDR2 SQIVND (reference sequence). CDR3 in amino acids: CASLGATKMNTEAFF. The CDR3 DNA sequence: TGTGCCAGTTTGGGGGCAACTAAAATGAACACTGAAGCTTTCTTT.

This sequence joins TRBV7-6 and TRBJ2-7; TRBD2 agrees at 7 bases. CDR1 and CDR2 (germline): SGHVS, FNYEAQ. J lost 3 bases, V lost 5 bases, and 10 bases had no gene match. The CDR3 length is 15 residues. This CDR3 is CASSPTLAPGYEQYF. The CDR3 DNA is TGTGCCAGCAGCCCAACACTAGCGCCGGGCTACGAGCAGTACTTC.

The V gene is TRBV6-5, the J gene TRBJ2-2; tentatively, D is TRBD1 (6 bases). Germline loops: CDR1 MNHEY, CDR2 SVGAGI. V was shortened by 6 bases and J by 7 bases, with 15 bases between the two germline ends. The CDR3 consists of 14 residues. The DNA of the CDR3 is TGTGCCAGCAGCCCGGGACAATCCATCGGGGAGCTGTTTTTT. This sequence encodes CASSPGQSIGELFF.

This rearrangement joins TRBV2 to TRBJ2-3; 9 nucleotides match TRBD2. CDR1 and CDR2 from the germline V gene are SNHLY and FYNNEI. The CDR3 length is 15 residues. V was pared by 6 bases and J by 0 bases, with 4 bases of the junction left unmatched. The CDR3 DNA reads TGTGCCAGCAGCGTAGCGGGGGTTAGCACAGATACGCAGTATTTT. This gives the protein CASSVAGVSTDTQYF.

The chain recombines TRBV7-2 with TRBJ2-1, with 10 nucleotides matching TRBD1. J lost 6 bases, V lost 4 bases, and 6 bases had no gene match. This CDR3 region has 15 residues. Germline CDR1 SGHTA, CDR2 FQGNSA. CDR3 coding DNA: TGTGCCAGCAGCTGGGGACAGGGGTCCACCAATGAGCAGTTCTTC. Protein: CASSWGQGSTNEQFF.

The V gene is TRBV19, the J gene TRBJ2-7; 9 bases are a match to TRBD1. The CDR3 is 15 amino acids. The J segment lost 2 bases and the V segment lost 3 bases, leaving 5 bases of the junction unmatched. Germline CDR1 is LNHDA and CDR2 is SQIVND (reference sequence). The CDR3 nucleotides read TGTGCCAGTAGTATCCGGGACAGGGCGGCCTACGAGCAGTACTTC. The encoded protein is CASSIRDRAAYEQYF.

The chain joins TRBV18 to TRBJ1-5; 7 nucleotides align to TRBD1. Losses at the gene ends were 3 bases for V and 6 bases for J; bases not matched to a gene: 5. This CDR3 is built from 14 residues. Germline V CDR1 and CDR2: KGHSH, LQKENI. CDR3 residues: CASSPGTAAQPQHF. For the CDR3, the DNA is TGTGCCAGCTCACCCGGGACAGCCGCTCAGCCCCAGCATTTT.

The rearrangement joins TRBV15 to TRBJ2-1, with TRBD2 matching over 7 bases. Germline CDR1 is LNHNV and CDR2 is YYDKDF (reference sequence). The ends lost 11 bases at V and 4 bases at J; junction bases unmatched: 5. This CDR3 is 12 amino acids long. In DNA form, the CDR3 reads TGTGCCGTCGCGGGAGTATACAATGAGCAGTTCTTC. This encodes CAVAGVYNEQFF. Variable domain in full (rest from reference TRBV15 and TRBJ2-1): DAMVIQNPRYQVTQFGKPVTLSCSQTLNHNVMYWYQQKSSQAPKLLFHYYDKDFNNEADTPDNFQSRRPNTSFCFLDIRSPGLGDTAMYLCAVAGVYNEQFFGPGTRLTVL.

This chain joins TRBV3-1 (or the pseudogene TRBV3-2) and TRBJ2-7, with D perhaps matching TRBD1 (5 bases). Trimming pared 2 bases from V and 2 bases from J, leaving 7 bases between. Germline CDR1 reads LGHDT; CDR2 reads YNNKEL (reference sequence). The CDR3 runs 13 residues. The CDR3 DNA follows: TGTGCCAGCAGCCAATTAGGGGCCTACGAGCAGTACTTC. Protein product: CASSQLGAYEQYF.

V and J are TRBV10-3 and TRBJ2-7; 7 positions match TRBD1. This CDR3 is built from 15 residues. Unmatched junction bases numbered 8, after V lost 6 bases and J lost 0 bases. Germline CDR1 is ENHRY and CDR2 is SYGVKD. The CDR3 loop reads CAISLWTGNSYEQYF. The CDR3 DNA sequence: TGTGCCATCAGCTTGTGGACAGGAAACTCCTACGAGCAGTACTTC.

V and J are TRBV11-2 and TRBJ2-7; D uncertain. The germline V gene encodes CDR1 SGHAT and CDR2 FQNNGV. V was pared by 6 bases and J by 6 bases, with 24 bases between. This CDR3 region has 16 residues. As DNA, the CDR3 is TGTGCCAGCAGTCTTCAATTTGGTGCAGGAATGGGCGAGCAGTACTTC. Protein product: CASSLQFGAGMGEQYF.

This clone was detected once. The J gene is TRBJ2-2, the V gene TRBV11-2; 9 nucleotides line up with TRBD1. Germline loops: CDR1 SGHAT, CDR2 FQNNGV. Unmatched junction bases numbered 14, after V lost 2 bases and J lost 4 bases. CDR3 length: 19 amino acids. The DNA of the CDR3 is TGTGCCAGCAGCTTATTTACTTTTCTTGGACAGGGGTTCACCGGGGAGCTGTTTTTT. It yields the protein CASSLFTFLGQGFTGELFF.

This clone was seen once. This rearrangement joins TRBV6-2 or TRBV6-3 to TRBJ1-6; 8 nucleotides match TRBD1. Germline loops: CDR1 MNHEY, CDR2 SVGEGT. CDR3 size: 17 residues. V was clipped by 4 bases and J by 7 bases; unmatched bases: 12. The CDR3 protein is CASSLGPNRGWNSPLHF. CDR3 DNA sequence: TGTGCCAGCAGTTTAGGCCCCAACAGGGGGTGGAATTCACCCCTCCACTTT.

CDR3 protein: CASSLSGNSYEQYF. The CDR3, as DNA: TGTGCCAGCAGCTTATCCGGGAACTCCTACGAGCAGTACTTC. The V gene is TRBV11-3, the J gene TRBJ2-7; possible D gene TRBD2, 5 bases. The CDR3 length is 14 residues. Deletions cut 2 bases from V and 0 bases from J, with 8 bases between. CDR1 is SGHNT and CDR2 is YENEEA in the germline V gene.

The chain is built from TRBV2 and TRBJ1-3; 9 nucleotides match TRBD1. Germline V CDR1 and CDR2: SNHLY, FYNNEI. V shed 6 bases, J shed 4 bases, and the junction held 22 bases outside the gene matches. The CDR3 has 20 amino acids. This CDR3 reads CASSPSYYRVTGTGGNTIYF. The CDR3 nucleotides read TGTGCCAGCAGCCCTTCGTACTACCGGGTAACCGGGACAGGGGGAAACACCATATATTTT.

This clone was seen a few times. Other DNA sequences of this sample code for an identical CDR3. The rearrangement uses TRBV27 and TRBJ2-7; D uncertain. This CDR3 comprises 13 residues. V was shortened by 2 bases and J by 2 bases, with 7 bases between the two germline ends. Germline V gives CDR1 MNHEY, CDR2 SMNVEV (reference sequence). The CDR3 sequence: CASSLDSTYEQYF. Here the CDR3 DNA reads TGTGCCAGCAGTTTAGACTCTACCTACGAGCAGTACTTC.

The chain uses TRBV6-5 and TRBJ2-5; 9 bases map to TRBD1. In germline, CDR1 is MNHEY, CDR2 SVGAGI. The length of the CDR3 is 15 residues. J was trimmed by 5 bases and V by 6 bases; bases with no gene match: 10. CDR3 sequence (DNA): TGTGCCAGCAGCTTGGGACAGGGCGGAAGGGAGACCCAGTACTTC. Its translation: CASSLGQGGRETQYF.